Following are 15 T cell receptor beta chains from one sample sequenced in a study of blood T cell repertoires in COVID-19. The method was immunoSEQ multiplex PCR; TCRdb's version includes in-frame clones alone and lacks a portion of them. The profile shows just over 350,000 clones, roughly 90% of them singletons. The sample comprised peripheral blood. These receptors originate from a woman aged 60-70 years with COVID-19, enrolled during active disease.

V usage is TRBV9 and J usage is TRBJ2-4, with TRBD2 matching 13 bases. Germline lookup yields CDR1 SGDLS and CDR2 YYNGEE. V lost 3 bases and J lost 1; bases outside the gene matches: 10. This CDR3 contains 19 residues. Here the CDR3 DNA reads TGTGCCAGCAGCGCAGGGACTAGCGGGGCTATAGGGGCCAAAAACATTCAGTACTTC. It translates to CASSAGTSGAIGAKNIQYF.

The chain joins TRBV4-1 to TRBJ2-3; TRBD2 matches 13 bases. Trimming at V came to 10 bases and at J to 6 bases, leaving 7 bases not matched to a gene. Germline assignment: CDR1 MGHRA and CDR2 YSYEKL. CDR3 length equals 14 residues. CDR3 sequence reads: CATTSGGAHDTQYF. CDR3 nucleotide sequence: TGCGCCACTACTAGCGGGGGGGCCCACGATACGCAGTATTTT.

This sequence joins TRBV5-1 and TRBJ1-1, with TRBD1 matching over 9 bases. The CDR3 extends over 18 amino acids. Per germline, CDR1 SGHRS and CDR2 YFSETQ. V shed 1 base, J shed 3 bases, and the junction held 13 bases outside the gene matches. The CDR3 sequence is CASSLITGGASIYTEAFF. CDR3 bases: TGCGCCAGCAGCTTGATTACAGGGGGCGCATCTATCTACACTGAAGCTTTCTTT.

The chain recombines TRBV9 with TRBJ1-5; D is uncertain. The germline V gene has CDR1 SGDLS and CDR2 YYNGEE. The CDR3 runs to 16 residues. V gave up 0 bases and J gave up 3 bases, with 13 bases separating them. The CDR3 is CASSVALLPDNQPQHF. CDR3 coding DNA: TGTGCCAGCAGCGTAGCTTTACTCCCCGACAATCAGCCCCAGCATTTT.

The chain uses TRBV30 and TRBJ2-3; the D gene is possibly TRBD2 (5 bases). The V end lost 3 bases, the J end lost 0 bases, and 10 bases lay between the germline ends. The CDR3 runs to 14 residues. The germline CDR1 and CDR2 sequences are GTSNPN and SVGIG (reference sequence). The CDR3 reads CAWSGGLSTDTQYF. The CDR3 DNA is TGTGCCTGGAGCGGCGGACTTAGCACAGATACGCAGTATTTT.

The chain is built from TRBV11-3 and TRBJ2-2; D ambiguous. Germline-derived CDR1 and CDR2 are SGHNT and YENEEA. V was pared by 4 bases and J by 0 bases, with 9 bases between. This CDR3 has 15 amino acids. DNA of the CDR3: TGTGCCAGCAGCTCACAAAACACGAACACCGGGGAGCTGTTTTTT. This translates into CASSSQNTNTGELFF.

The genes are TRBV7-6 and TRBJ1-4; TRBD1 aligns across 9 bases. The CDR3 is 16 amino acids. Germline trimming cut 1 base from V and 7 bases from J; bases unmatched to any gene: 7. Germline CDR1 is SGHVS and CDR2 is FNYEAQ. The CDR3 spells CASSLDTGGIAEKLFF. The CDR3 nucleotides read TGTGCCAGCAGCTTAGACACAGGGGGCATCGCTGAAAAACTGTTTTTT.

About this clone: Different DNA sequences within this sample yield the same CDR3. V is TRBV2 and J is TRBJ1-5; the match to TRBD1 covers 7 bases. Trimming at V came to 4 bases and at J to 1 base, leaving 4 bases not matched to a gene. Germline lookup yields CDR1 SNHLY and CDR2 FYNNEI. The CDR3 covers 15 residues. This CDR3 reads CASSGQGGSNQPQHF. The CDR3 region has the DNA TGTGCCAGCAGTGGCCAGGGGGGAAGCAATCAGCCCCAGCATTTT.

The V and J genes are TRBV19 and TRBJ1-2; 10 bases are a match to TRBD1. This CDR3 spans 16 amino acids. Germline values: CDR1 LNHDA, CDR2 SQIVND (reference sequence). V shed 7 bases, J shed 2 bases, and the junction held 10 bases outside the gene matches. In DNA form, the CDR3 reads TGTGCCAGTATTGGACAGGGGGGGCCCTTAAACTATGGCTACACCTTC. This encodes CASIGQGGPLNYGYTF.

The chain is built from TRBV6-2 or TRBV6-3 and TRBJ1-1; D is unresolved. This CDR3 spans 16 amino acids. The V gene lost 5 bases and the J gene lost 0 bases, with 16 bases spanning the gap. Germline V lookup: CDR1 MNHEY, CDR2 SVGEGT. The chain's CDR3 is CASSLAGSPLNTEAFF. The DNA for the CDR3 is TGTGCCAGCAGTCTAGCCGGGAGCCCATTGAACACTGAAGCTTTCTTT.

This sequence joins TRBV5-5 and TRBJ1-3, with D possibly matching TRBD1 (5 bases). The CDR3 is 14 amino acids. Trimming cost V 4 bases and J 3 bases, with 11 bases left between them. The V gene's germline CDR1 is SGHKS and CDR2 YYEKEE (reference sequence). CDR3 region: CASSPGGLGNTIYF. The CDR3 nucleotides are TGTGCCAGCAGCCCCGGGGGTCTTGGAAACACCATATATTTT. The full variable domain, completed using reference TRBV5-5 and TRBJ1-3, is DAGVTQSPTHLIKTRGQQVTLRCSPISGHKSVSWYQQVLGQGPQFIFQYYEKEERGRGNFPDRFSARQFPNYSSELNVNALLLGDSALYLCASSPGGLGNTIYFGEGSWLTVV.

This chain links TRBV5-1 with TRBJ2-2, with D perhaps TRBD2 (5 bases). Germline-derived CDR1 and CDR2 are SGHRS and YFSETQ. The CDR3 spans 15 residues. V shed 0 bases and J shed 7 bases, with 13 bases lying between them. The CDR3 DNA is TGCGCCAGCAGCTTGGAGGGTCATCGGGGCGGGGAGCTGTTTTTT. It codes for CASSLEGHRGGELFF. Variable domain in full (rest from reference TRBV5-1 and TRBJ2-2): KAGVTQTPRYLIKTRGQQVTLSCSPISGHRSVSWYQQTPGQGLQFLFEYFSETQRNKGNFPGRFSGRQFSNSRSEMNVSTLELGDSALYLCASSLEGHRGGELFFGEGSRLTVL.

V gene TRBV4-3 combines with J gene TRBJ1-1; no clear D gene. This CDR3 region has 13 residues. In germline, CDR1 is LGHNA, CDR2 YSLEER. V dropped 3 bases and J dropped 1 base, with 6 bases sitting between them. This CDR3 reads CASSQTGNTEAFF. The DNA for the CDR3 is TGCGCCAGCAGCCAGACGGGGAACACTGAAGCTTTCTTT.

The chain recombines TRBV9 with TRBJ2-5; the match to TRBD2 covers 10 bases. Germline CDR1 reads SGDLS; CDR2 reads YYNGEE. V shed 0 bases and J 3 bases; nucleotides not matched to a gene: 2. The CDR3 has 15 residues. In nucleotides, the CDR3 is TGTGCCAGCAGCGTAGCTGGGACTAGCGAAGAGACCCAGTACTTC. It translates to CASSVAGTSEETQYF.

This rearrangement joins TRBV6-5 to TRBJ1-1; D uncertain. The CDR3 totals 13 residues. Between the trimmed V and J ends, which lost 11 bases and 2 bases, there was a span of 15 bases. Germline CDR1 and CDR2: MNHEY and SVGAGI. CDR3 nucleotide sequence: TGTGCCGGGCCCCGAGGGTATAACACTGAAGCTTTCTTT. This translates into CAGPRGYNTEAFF.